The 26 T cell receptor beta chains listed next were all sequenced from one sample in a study of blood T cell repertoires in COVID-19. Data came from immunoSEQ multiplex PCR; TCRdb stores just in-frame clones and leaves some out. The sample comprises around 260,000 clones, more than 85% of which are singletons, and approximately 2.5% rests with the top ten. Specimen: peripheral blood. The receptors shown here come from a young adult with COVID-19, enrolled during active disease.

This chain joins TRBV12-3 or TRBV12-4 and TRBJ2-1; D unclear. This CDR3 region has 12 residues. Trimming stripped 3 bases from V and 9 bases from J, with 9 bases between. The CDR3 DNA is TGTGCCAGCAGTTTTCTGCTAGGTGAGCAGTTCTTC. Protein sequence: CASSFLLGEQFF.

The chain joins TRBV21-1 to TRBJ1-5. TRBV21-1 is termed a pseudogene. The length of the CDR3 is 16 residues. CDR3 sequence: CASRGAIHWHHQPQHF. CDR3 sequence (DNA): TGTGCCAGCAGGGGAGCAATACATTGGCATCATCAGCCCCAGCATTTT.

The chain uses TRBV11-2 and TRBJ2-1; possible D gene TRBD2, 6 bases. The V gene's germline CDR1 is SGHAT and CDR2 FQNNGV. V lost 3 bases, J lost 8 bases, and 14 bases lay in between. CDR3 length: 14 residues. The CDR3 nucleotides read TGTGCCAGCAGCTTTTCGGCGGGGATGGATGAGCAGTTCTTC. This encodes CASSFSAGMDEQFF.

This clone showed up just once. The gene calls are TRBV24-1 and TRBJ2-5, with 7 bases fitting TRBD1. Losses at the gene ends were 3 bases for V and 1 base for J; bases not matched to a gene: 4. The CDR3 consists of 15 residues. Germline V gives CDR1 KGHDR, CDR2 SFDVKD. The CDR3 DNA is TGTGCCACCAGTGATGCCTCAGGGGGCCAAGAGACCCAGTACTTC. It encodes CATSDASGGQETQYF.

The chain has TRBV3-1 (or the pseudogene TRBV3-2) and TRBJ2-5, with D uncertain. With 1 base removed from V and 7 bases from J, the gap between germline ends came to 10 bases. The CDR3 is 13 residues long. Germline V gives CDR1 LGHDT, CDR2 YNNKEL (reference sequence). The CDR3 nucleotides are TGTGCCAGCAGCCAAGGTGAACTTGTGACCCAGTACTTC. Encoded protein: CASSQGELVTQYF.

J is TRBJ2-1 and V is TRBV3-1 (or the pseudogene TRBV3-2), with 9 positions matching TRBD2. V lost 2 bases to trimming and J lost 5 bases; unmatched junction nucleotides: 1. This CDR3 spans 14 amino acids. Germline assignment: CDR1 LGHDT and CDR2 YNNKEL (reference sequence). The CDR3 sequence is CASSQWTSDNEQFF. In DNA, the CDR3 is TGTGCCAGCAGCCAATGGACTAGCGACAATGAGCAGTTCTTC.

The chain links TRBV10-3 to TRBJ2-7; 7 positions match TRBD1. The germline gives CDR1 ENHRY, CDR2 SYGVKD. The V gene end was trimmed by 2 bases and the J gene end by 2 bases; junction bases not matched to a gene: 9. The CDR3 is made up of 16 amino acids. The CDR3 nucleotides read TGTGCCATCAGTGAGCAGGTAGACAGGGCCACCTACGAGCAGTACTTC. Its translation: CAISEQVDRATYEQYF.

The chain is built from TRBV6-2 or TRBV6-3 and TRBJ2-7; TRBD2 aligns across 8 bases. The germline V gene has CDR1 MNHEY and CDR2 SVGEGT. The CDR3 extends over 13 amino acids. Trimming cost V 4 bases and J 6 bases; bases outside gene matches: 5. The CDR3 sequence is CASSSRAGGEQYF. For the CDR3, the DNA is TGTGCCAGCAGTTCCCGGGCGGGGGGCGAGCAGTACTTC.

The V gene is TRBV15, the J gene TRBJ1-4; D is unresolved. V was clipped by 4 bases and J by 0 bases, with 9 bases between them. This CDR3 is built from 15 residues. Germline loops: CDR1 LNHNV, CDR2 YYDKDF (reference sequence). For the CDR3, the DNA is TGTGCCACCAGCACCCGGAGTGCAACTAATGAAAAACTGTTTTTT. Amino acid sequence: CATSTRSATNEKLFF. The whole variable domain, filled in from reference TRBV15 and TRBJ1-4, reads DAMVIQNPRYQVTQFGKPVTLSCSQTLNHNVMYWYQQKSSQAPKLLFHYYDKDFNNEADTPDNFQSRRPNTSFCFLDIRSPGLGDTAMYLCATSTRSATNEKLFFGSGTQLSVL.

The genes are TRBV4-1 and TRBJ2-3, with a tentative D call TRBD1 (6 bases). The CDR3 has 16 residues. Germline assignment: CDR1 MGHRA and CDR2 YSYEKL. Trimming shortened V by 1 base and J by 2 bases, and 13 bases separated the two germline ends. The CDR3 DNA sequence: TGCGCCAGCAGCCAAGCTGTAACAGGGAACACAGATACGCAGTATTTT. Amino acids: CASSQAVTGNTDTQYF.

The genes are TRBV2 and TRBJ1-2; D might be TRBD1 (6 bases). The V gene's germline CDR1 is SNHLY and CDR2 FYNNEI. Trimming cost V 1 base and J 4 bases, with 16 bases left between them. This CDR3 is 16 amino acids long. The CDR3 protein is CASSEGPDSLVYGYTF. DNA for the CDR3: TGTGCCAGCAGTGAAGGGCCGGACAGTTTGGTCTATGGCTACACCTTC.

The chain uses TRBV24-1 and TRBJ2-2, with D tentatively TRBD2 (5 bases). Trimming took 6 bases from V and 7 from J, leaving 11 bases between them. This CDR3 is built from 13 residues. Germline-derived CDR1 and CDR2 are KGHDR and SFDVKD. CDR3 region: CATSTFGGGELFF. The CDR3 DNA reads as TGTGCCACCAGTACATTTGGAGGCGGGGAGCTGTTTTTT.

For this clone: Other nucleotide sequences from this sample produce the same CDR3. The rearrangement joins TRBV28 to TRBJ1-1; 10 bases line up with TRBD1. The germline V gene encodes CDR1 MDHEN and CDR2 SYDVKM. CDR3 length equals 13 residues. V gave up 5 bases and J gave up 4 bases; unmatched junction bases: 1. The chain's CDR3 is CASSRTGGTEAFF. The CDR3 DNA follows: TGTGCCAGCAGTCGGACAGGGGGCACTGAAGCTTTCTTT.

The V and J genes are TRBV2 and TRBJ2-1, with TRBD2 matching over 9 bases. The J segment lost 7 bases and the V segment lost 8 bases, leaving 15 bases of the junction unmatched. CDR1 is SNHLY, CDR2 FYNNEI, per germline. The CDR3 covers 16 residues. This chain's CDR3 is CASEGVAGEGWNEQFF. The CDR3, as DNA: TGTGCCAGCGAAGGGGTAGCGGGAGAGGGTTGGAATGAGCAGTTCTTC.

The V gene is TRBV5-1, the J gene TRBJ2-7; 12 bases fit TRBD2. Trimming at V came to 0 bases and at J to 1 base, leaving 8 bases not matched to a gene. This CDR3 is 18 amino acids long. CDR1 and CDR2 (germline): SGHRS, YFSETQ. CDR3 in amino acids: CASSLELAGGLLSYEQYF. The CDR3 DNA reads TGCGCCAGCAGCTTGGAACTAGCGGGAGGACTTTTGTCCTACGAGCAGTACTTC.

The V gene is TRBV7-9, the J gene TRBJ2-7; TRBD2 matches at 8 bases. This CDR3 spans 16 amino acids. Trimming cost V 5 bases and J 2 bases; bases outside gene matches: 11. Germline CDR1 reads SEHNR; CDR2 reads FQNEAQ (reference sequence). CDR3 DNA sequence: TGTGCCAGCAGCCCGCTTAGCGGGATCACCACCTACGAGCAGTACTTC. This gives the protein CASSPLSGITTYEQYF. Looking up the rest from reference TRBV7-9 and TRBJ2-7 gives the full variable domain: DTGVSQNPRHKITKRGQNVTFRCDPISEHNRLYWYRQTLGQGPEFLTYFQNEAQLEKSRLLSDRFSAERPKGSFSTLEIQRTEQGDSAMYLCASSPLSGITTYEQYFGPGTRLTVT.

V is TRBV5-4 and J is TRBJ2-2, with 8 bases that match TRBD2. J gave up 4 bases and V 4 bases, and 9 bases lay outside the gene matches. The CDR3 is 16 amino acids. Germline CDR1 SGHNT, CDR2 YYREEE (reference sequence). CDR3 residues: CASSAQGLGITGELFF. In DNA, the CDR3 is TGTGCCAGCAGCGCACAGGGACTAGGCATCACCGGGGAGCTGTTTTTT. Together with reference TRBV5-4 and TRBJ2-2, the CDR3 gives the full variable domain: ETGVTQSPTHLIKTRGQQVTLRCSSQSGHNTVSWYQQALGQGPQFIFQYYREEENGRGNFPPRFSGLQFPNYSSELNVNALELDDSALYLCASSAQGLGITGELFFGEGSRLTVL.

The chain recombines TRBV18 with TRBJ2-7; 9 bases map to TRBD1. CDR3 length equals 14 residues. Germline loops: CDR1 KGHSH, CDR2 LQKENI. With V trimmed by 3 bases and J by 4 bases, 4 bases remained unmatched. The CDR3 here is CASSPLTGGYEQYF. In DNA, the CDR3 is TGTGCCAGCTCACCCCTGACAGGGGGGTACGAGCAGTACTTC.

The CDR3 spells CASSLVLAGDNEQFF. In DNA form, the CDR3 reads TGTGCCAGCAGCTTAGTACTAGCGGGAGACAATGAGCAGTTCTTC. The V and J genes are TRBV11-2 and TRBJ2-1; 11 positions agree with TRBD2. The CDR3 is 15 amino acids. V lost 1 base, J lost 5 bases, and 1 base stayed unmatched. The germline CDR1 and CDR2 sequences are SGHAT and FQNNGV.

The chain joins TRBV27 to TRBJ1-1; possibly TRBD1 for D (6 bases). The CDR3 consists of 15 residues. V dropped 5 bases and J dropped 8 bases, with 21 bases sitting between them. Germline V gene data show CDR1 as MNHEY and CDR2 as SMNVEV (reference sequence). The CDR3 DNA reads as TGTGCCAGCAGTACCCGATGGGGGCCGGTATACGAAGCTTTCTTT. This encodes CASSTRWGPVYEAFF.

V gene TRBV3-1 (or the pseudogene TRBV3-2) combines with J gene TRBJ2-2; tentative D call: TRBD1 (6 bases). In germline, CDR1 is LGHDT, CDR2 YNNKEL (reference sequence). V lost 4 bases, J lost 5 bases, and 8 bases lay in between. This CDR3 is 13 amino acids long. Here the CDR3 reads CASSRQETGELFF. The CDR3 DNA is TGTGCCAGCAGCCGACAGGAAACCGGGGAGCTGTTTTTT.

This chain joins TRBV14 and TRBJ2-7; 7 bases are a match to TRBD1. Germline CDR1 is SGHDN and CDR2 is FVKESK. The V segment lost 4 bases and the J segment 7 bases; nucleotides outside the gene matches: 13. CDR3 length equals 15 residues. In DNA form, the CDR3 reads TGTGCCAGCAGCCTAAGACAGGGACCAGGGGGAGAGCAGTACTTC. Translated: CASSLRQGPGGEQYF.

The rearrangement joins TRBV2 to TRBJ2-1; no clear D. V gave up 7 bases and J gave up 2 bases, with 12 bases separating them. The CDR3 has 14 residues. CDR1 is SNHLY and CDR2 is FYNNEI in the germline V gene. The CDR3 reads CASTESTPYNEQFF. Here the CDR3 DNA reads TGTGCCAGCACCGAATCGACTCCCTACAATGAGCAGTTCTTC.

This chain links TRBV6-6 with TRBJ1-5, with 9 bases lining up with TRBD1. With V trimmed by 5 bases and J by 7 bases, 6 bases remained unmatched. CDR1 and CDR2 from the germline V gene are MNHNY and SVGAGI (reference sequence). The CDR3 length is 14 residues. The CDR3 coding sequence is TGTGCCAGCAGTCCAACAGGGGGCAGACAGCCCCAGCATTTT. Its translation is CASSPTGGRQPQHF.

The V and J genes are TRBV4-2 and TRBJ1-1, with D perhaps matching TRBD1 (5 bases). Trimming removed 4 bases at V and 4 bases at J, with 19 bases between. The CDR3 has 16 amino acids. Germline V gene lookup returns CDR1 LGHNA and CDR2 YNFKEQ. The CDR3 sequence is CASSPGWRGEGTEAFF. CDR3 bases: TGTGCCAGCAGCCCTGGTTGGAGGGGTGAGGGCACTGAAGCTTTCTTT.

This rearrangement joins TRBV4-2 to TRBJ1-1; weak D call: TRBD1 (6 bases). Per the germline V gene, CDR1 is LGHNA and CDR2 is YNFKEQ. This CDR3 is 14 amino acids long. V was clipped by 4 bases and J by 1 base, with 10 bases between them. CDR3 coding DNA: TGTGCCAGCAGCCCTGGGGGGGCGAACACTGAAGCTTTCTTT. It encodes CASSPGGANTEAFF.